This is a list of T cell receptor beta chains from one sample in a study of CD8+CD57+ T cells in acquired aplastic anemia. TCRdb re-derived calls from the reads in MiXCR, one entry per CDR3 protein. Of fewer than 200,000 distinct CDR3 sequences listed, about 60% are singletons. Material: sorted CD4+, CD8+, or CD8+CD57+ T cells (not recorded which) from PBMCs. These receptors were collected from a human donor in good health. The CDR3 runs from the conserved cysteine through the conserved F or W. A D gene is named only where the DNA matches it firmly. Clone sizes are given selectively: once, few, many, or a class where the clone is expanded.

size,V,J,D,DNA,CDR3
few,TRBV3-1,TRBJ2-2,TRBD2,TGTGCCAGCAGCCAGGGACTAGCGGGAGTACCGGCGAACACCGGGGAGCTGTTTTTT,CASSQGLAGVPANTGELFF
NA,TRBV10-1,TRBJ2-1,TRBD2,TGCGCCAGCAGTGAGATTGGGCCGGGACTAGCGGGGTTCGATGAGCAGTTCTTC,CASSEIGPGLAGFDEQFF
NA,TRBV20-1,TRBJ2-7,TRBD2,TGCAGTGCTAGAGGGACTAGCGGATACGAGCAGTACTTC,CSARGTSGYEQYF
NA,TRBV6-4,TRBJ2-7,TRBD2,TGTGCCAGCAGGGACGGGACTAGCGGGAGGGCCTACGAGCAGTACTTC,CASRDGTSGRAYEQYF
few,TRBV19,TRBJ2-7,TRBD1,TGTGCCAGTAGTACCCGGGACAGGTACTACGAGCAGTACTTC,CASSTRDRYYEQYF
NA,TRBV2,TRBJ2-7,NA,TGTGCCAGCAGTGTGATCCTCTCCTACGAGCAGTACTTC,CASSVILSYEQYF
NA,TRBV5-5,TRBJ1-2,NA,TGTGCCAGCAGCTTGGCCTTCAGCTATGGCTACACCTTC,CASSLAFSYGYTF
NA,TRBV19,TRBJ1-1,TRBD1,TGTGCCAGTACCCAATGGGACAGGGAAGCTGAAGCTTTCTTT,CASTQWDREAEAFF
many,TRBV4-1,TRBJ1-5,NA,TGCGCCAGCAGCCAAAAGATCGGACAGAGCAATCAGCCCCAGCATTTT,CASSQKIGQSNQPQHF
NA,TRBV24-1,TRBJ2-2,NA,TGTGCCACCAGTGATTCGCGGAGAGCAAACACCGGGGAGCTGTTTTTT,CATSDSRRANTGELFF
few,TRBV10-3,TRBJ2-3,TRBD1,TGTGCCATCAGTGAGACCCGGACAGGAACAGATACGCAGTATTTT,CAISETRTGTDTQYF
NA,TRBV7-8,TRBJ1-3,TRBD1,TGTGCCAGCAGCTACAGGGGTTTCGCAAACACCATATATTTT,CASSYRGFANTIYF
few,TRBV7-3,TRBJ1-2,NA,TGTGCCAGCAGCTTAAGCGACTACGGAAAATATGGCTACACCTTC,CASSLSDYGKYGYTF
NA,TRBV12-3/TRBV12-4,TRBJ1-5,NA,TGTGCCAGCCTCCAGGGCGGAGGCCAGCCCCAGCATTTT,CASLQGGGQPQHF
NA,TRBV20-1,TRBJ2-7,NA,TGCAGTGCTACCGATCCCGGGACAAGAGCTACCTACGAGCAGTACTTC,CSATDPGTRATYEQYF
NA,TRBV2,TRBJ1-5,TRBD1,TGTGCCAGCAGGGGGGCGGGACAGGGCAATCAGCCCCAGCATTTT,CASRGAGQGNQPQHF
NA,TRBV9,TRBJ2-7,TRBD2,TGTGCCAGCAGCGTCGGGACTAGCGGGAGGTTGTACGAGCAGTACTTC,CASSVGTSGRLYEQYF
NA,TRBV7-2,TRBJ2-7,TRBD2,TGTGCCAGCAGCTTAAGCGGGGGGGACGCCGGGGAGCAGTACTTC,CASSLSGGDAGEQYF
NA,TRBV7-9,TRBJ1-2,TRBD1,TGTGCCAGCAGCCCTACGCGAACAGGGGGCAACTATGGCTACACCTTC,CASSPTRTGGNYGYTF
NA,TRBV7-2,TRBJ2-3,NA,TGTGCCAGCAGCTTCGGGGACACCCGATATACGCAGTATTTT,CASSFGDTRYTQYF
NA,TRBV12-3/TRBV12-4,TRBJ2-7,NA,TGTGCCAGCCGAACCGCGGGGGAGCAGTACTTC,CASRTAGEQYF
NA,TRBV20-1,TRBJ2-7,NA,TGCAGTGCAATTCTGGACGGTGACTACGAGCAGTACTTC,CSAILDGDYEQYF
NA,TRBV7-2,TRBJ2-5,NA,TGTGCCAGCAGCCCCTACAGGGCTTCTGAGACCCAGTACTTC,CASSPYRASETQYF
NA,TRBV25-1,TRBJ1-6,TRBD1,TGTGCCAGCAGTTTAGGGGGTCAGGGGGAGTCACCCCTCCACTTT,CASSLGGQGESPLHF
NA,TRBV6-5,TRBJ2-7,TRBD2,TGTGCCAGCAGTTACTTGCCGGGACTAGCTTACGAGCAGTACTTC,CASSYLPGLAYEQYF